The 30 T cell receptor beta chains listed next were all sequenced from one sample in a study of blood T cell repertoires in COVID-19. TCRdb keeps only in-frame clones here, not all; method: immunoSEQ multiplex PCR. The table has about 26,000 clones, over 75% seen once; the top ten hold under 60%. The sample was peripheral blood. The origin of the receptors is a man in his fifties or sixties with active or convalescent COVID-19.

This clone appeared a few times. The genes are TRBV19 and TRBJ1-2; possibly TRBD1 for D (5 bases). The germline V gene encodes CDR1 LNHDA and CDR2 SQIVND (reference sequence). CDR3 length equals 15 residues. Trimming cost V 3 bases and J 4 bases, with 15 bases left between them. CDR3 DNA sequence: TGTGCCAGTAGTATCCAGGGTGCGTCTCTCTATGGCTACACCTTC. Translation: CASSIQGASLYGYTF.

V usage is TRBV19 and J usage is TRBJ1-2; D uncertain. Germline loops: CDR1 LNHDA, CDR2 SQIVND (reference sequence). CDR3 length equals 14 residues. Deletions cut 5 bases from V and 7 bases from J, with 17 bases between. CDR3 DNA: TGTGCCAGTAGTTCTCACCAATTGCGGGGTGGCTACACCTTC. Its translation is CASSSHQLRGGYTF. Supplemented by reference TRBV19 and TRBJ1-2, the full variable domain reads DGGITQSPKYLFRKEGQNVTLSCEQNLNHDAMYWYRQDPGQGLRLIYYSQIVNDFQKGDIAEGYSVSREKKESFPLTVTSAQKNPTAFYLCASSSHQLRGGYTFGSGTRLTVV.

The V and J genes are TRBV7-9 and TRBJ2-7, with TRBD1 matching over 7 bases. After removal of 4 bases from V and 6 bases from J, the junction contained 12 bases not matched to a gene. The length of the CDR3 is 15 residues. The germline V gene has CDR1 SEHNR and CDR2 FQNEAQ (reference sequence). CDR3 region: CASSSDRVGAIEQYF. The DNA for the CDR3 is TGTGCCAGCAGCTCTGACAGGGTGGGTGCAATCGAGCAGTACTTC.

The J gene is TRBJ1-5, the V gene TRBV7-9; possible D gene TRBD1, 5 bases. The V gene lost 1 base and the J gene lost 1 base, with 14 bases spanning the gap. Germline V CDR1 and CDR2: SEHNR, FQNEAQ (reference sequence). The CDR3 runs 17 residues. The CDR3 sequence is CASSLVNLDMSNQPQHF. The CDR3 DNA reads TGTGCCAGCAGCTTAGTTAATCTGGACATGAGCAATCAGCCCCAGCATTTT.

The genes are TRBV7-8 and TRBJ1-3; D unclear. Trimming shortened V by 0 bases and J by 8 bases, and 8 bases separated the two germline ends. CDR3 size: 13 residues. Germline CDR1 and CDR2: SGHVS and FQNEAQ. The CDR3 region is CASSLAREHTIYF. CDR3 DNA sequence: TGTGCCAGCAGCTTAGCGCGGGAACACACCATATATTTT.

The genes are TRBV15 and TRBJ1-2; 7 bases line up with TRBD1. Germline V gives CDR1 LNHNV, CDR2 YYDKDF (reference sequence). V dropped 1 base and J dropped 5; count of bases not matched to a gene: 1. This CDR3 has 13 amino acids. DNA for the CDR3: TGTGCCACCAGCAGAGGGGACAGTTATGGCTACACCTTC. It translates to CATSRGDSYGYTF.

V gene TRBV19 combines with J gene TRBJ2-1, with D tentatively TRBD2 (5 bases). Germline CDR1 and CDR2: LNHDA and SQIVND (reference sequence). The CDR3 contains 17 residues. V was trimmed by 3 bases and J by 9 bases, leaving 24 bases between them. The CDR3 DNA follows: TGTGCCAGTAGTATGAGGGCTCCCCTGGCCCGGGAAGGTGAGCAGTTCTTC. Translated: CASSMRAPLAREGEQFF.

In its sample, this clone was seen once. The chain links TRBV4-2 to TRBJ1-2; 7 nucleotides agree with TRBD1. This CDR3 has 17 amino acids. With V trimmed by 4 bases and J by 4 bases, 15 bases remained unmatched. From germline, CDR1 is LGHNA and CDR2 YNFKEQ. CDR3 nucleotide sequence: TGTGCCAGCAGCCGACGAAGGGGGCGAGGATTTATCTATGGCTACACCTTC. As protein: CASSRRRGRGFIYGYTF.

The rearrangement joins TRBV4-1 to TRBJ1-6, with D perhaps TRBD1 (6 bases). The germline CDR1 and CDR2 sequences are MGHRA and YSYEKL. Trimming took off 1 base at V and 9 bases at J, with 13 bases between the two ends. The CDR3 has 15 amino acids. CDR3 amino acids: CASSQGQVNFSPLHF. The CDR3 nucleotides read TGCGCCAGCAGCCAAGGACAGGTCAACTTTTCACCCCTCCACTTT.

This clone was counted between two and nine times. The CDR3 coding sequence is TGTGCCAACCACCCAACAAACGGGCGCGGGGGTAACTTTTCGGACATTCAGTACTTC. Amino acids: CANHPTNGRGGNFSDIQYF. The chain joins TRBV28 to TRBJ2-4; 7 nucleotides match TRBD2. CDR3 size: 19 residues. Trimming removed 10 bases from V and 8 bases from J; junction bases left unmatched: 29. Germline values: CDR1 MDHEN, CDR2 SYDVKM.

The chain carries TRBV6-5 and TRBJ2-7; possibly TRBD2 for D (7 bases). Germline assignment: CDR1 MNHEY and CDR2 SVGAGI. CDR3 size: 15 residues. The ends were cut back, 2 bases at V and 6 bases at J, with 17 bases in the middle. Written as DNA, the CDR3 is TGTGCCAGCAGTTACGGGGGGGCTACAGGGAGCGAGCAGTACTTC. Protein sequence: CASSYGGATGSEQYF.

This chain uses TRBV19 with TRBJ2-1; maybe TRBD2 (6 bases). The CDR3 contains 15 residues. V lost 5 bases and J lost 5, with 16 bases in between. Germline V gene lookup returns CDR1 LNHDA and CDR2 SQIVND (reference sequence). The CDR3 loop is CASSQTRGTDNEQFF. In DNA, the CDR3 is TGTGCCAGTAGTCAGACTAGGGGCACGGACAATGAGCAGTTCTTC.

The CDR3 DNA sequence: TGTGCCTGGACCCGGGACAGTAATAATTCACCCCTCCACTTT. Its translation is CAWTRDSNNSPLHF. This chain connects TRBV30 to TRBJ1-6, with TRBD1 identical over 7 bases. V shed 4 bases and J 5 bases; nucleotides not matched to a gene: 5. Germline CDR1 and CDR2: GTSNPN and SVGIG (reference sequence). The CDR3 totals 14 residues. Combining the CDR3 with reference TRBV30 and TRBJ1-6 gives the whole variable domain SQTIHQWPATLVQPVGSPLSLECTVEGTSNPNLYWYRQAAGRGLQLLFYSVGIGQISSEVPQNLSASRPQDRQFILSSKKLLLSDSGFYLCAWTRDSNNSPLHFGNGTRLTVT.

This chain links TRBV30 with TRBJ2-5, with D perhaps matching TRBD2 (5 bases). Germline V gene data show CDR1 as GTSNPN and CDR2 as SVGIG (reference sequence). This CDR3 region has 14 residues. The ends were cut back, 1 base at V and 2 bases at J, with 11 bases in the middle. CDR3 sequence: CAWSGGAAQETQYF. CDR3 coding DNA: TGTGCCTGGAGTGGAGGAGCGGCTCAAGAGACCCAGTACTTC.

This clone is a singleton in its sample. The same CDR3 is also encoded by other DNA sequences in this sample. This chain connects TRBV11-3 to TRBJ2-1; D might be TRBD1 (6 bases). CDR1 is SGHNT, CDR2 YENEEA, per germline. Trimming stripped 3 bases from V and 9 bases from J, with 15 bases between. The CDR3 is 14 residues long. The CDR3, as DNA: TGTGCCAGCAGCTTCTCGGCAGGGGTAGGTGAGCAGTTCTTC. It specifies CASSFSAGVGEQFF. The variable domain in full, completed from reference TRBV11-3 and TRBJ2-1, reads EAGVVQSPRYKIIEKKQPVAFWCNPISGHNTLYWYLQNLGQGPELLIRYENEEAVDDSQLPKDRFSAERLKGVDSTLKIQPAELGDSAVYLCASSFSAGVGEQFFGPGTRLTVL.

This clone was recorded a few times. J is TRBJ1-3 and V is TRBV19; possible D gene TRBD1, 5 bases. Trimming took 8 bases from V and 0 from J, leaving 11 bases between them. The CDR3 loop spans 14 amino acids. In germline, CDR1 is LNHDA, CDR2 SQIVND (reference sequence). CDR3: CASHQGDSGNTIYF. The CDR3 nucleotides are TGTGCCAGTCACCAAGGGGACTCTGGAAACACCATATATTTT. The variable domain in full, completed from reference TRBV19 and TRBJ1-3, reads DGGITQSPKYLFRKEGQNVTLSCEQNLNHDAMYWYRQDPGQGLRLIYYSQIVNDFQKGDIAEGYSVSREKKESFPLTVTSAQKNPTAFYLCASHQGDSGNTIYFGEGSWLTVV.

There are a few counts of this clone. The gene calls are TRBV5-1 and TRBJ2-2, with no clear D. This CDR3 is 14 amino acids long. V was pared by 0 bases and J by 1 base, with 4 bases between. CDR1 is SGHRS, CDR2 YFSETQ, per germline. CDR3 DNA: TGCGCCAGCAGCTTGGCTTGGAACACCGGGGAGCTGTTTTTT. This encodes CASSLAWNTGELFF. Filled out from reference TRBV5-1 and TRBJ2-2, the complete variable domain reads KAGVTQTPRYLIKTRGQQVTLSCSPISGHRSVSWYQQTPGQGLQFLFEYFSETQRNKGNFPGRFSGRQFSNSRSEMNVSTLELGDSALYLCASSLAWNTGELFFGEGSRLTVL.

This rearrangement joins TRBV30 to TRBJ1-6; 9 bases match TRBD1. Germline CDR1 reads GTSNPN; CDR2 reads SVGIG (reference sequence). Trimming took 2 bases from V and 6 from J; bases not matched to a gene: 11. CDR3 length equals 17 residues. CDR3 coding DNA: TGTGCCTGGAGTCGGGACAGGGCGGGAAGGGGTAATTCACCCCTCCACTTT. Amino acid sequence: CAWSRDRAGRGNSPLHF.

The rearrangement joins TRBV5-1 to TRBJ1-2, with 9 bases matching TRBD1. V dropped 4 bases and J dropped 0; count of bases not matched to a gene: 7. Germline CDR1 is SGHRS and CDR2 is YFSETQ. This CDR3 has 16 amino acids. The CDR3 nucleotides are TGCGCCAGCAGCGACACAGGGGGCCCCACTAACTATGGCTACACCTTC. Its translation: CASSDTGGPTNYGYTF.

J is TRBJ2-2 and V is TRBV18; 8 bases fit TRBD1. V lost 4 bases, J lost 7 bases, and 8 bases stayed unmatched. Germline assignment: CDR1 KGHSH and CDR2 LQKENI. The CDR3 is made up of 15 amino acids. CDR3 DNA sequence: TGTGCCAGCTCACTGGACAGGGACGCGTACGGGGAGCTGTTTTTT. This translates into CASSLDRDAYGELFF.

This clone showed up just once. The chain joins TRBV7-2 to TRBJ2-5, with D possibly being TRBD2 (6 bases). CDR1 is SGHTA and CDR2 is FQGNSA in the germline V gene. This CDR3 comprises 16 residues. V was cut by 5 bases and J by 5 bases, with 21 bases left in between. CDR3: CASSALRDGGRETQYF. The CDR3 region has the DNA TGTGCCAGCAGCGCTCTCCGGGACGGAGGGAGGGAGACCCAGTACTTC.

V usage is TRBV19 and J usage is TRBJ2-7; TRBD1 aligns across 7 bases. With 6 bases clipped from V and 2 bases from J, the junction kept 7 bases outside the gene matches. Germline CDR1 is LNHDA and CDR2 is SQIVND (reference sequence). The CDR3 sequence is 14 residues long. The CDR3 region has the DNA TGTGCCAGTAGCGCGACAGGGAGTACCTACGAGCAGTACTTC. This gives the protein CASSATGSTYEQYF.

The chain employs TRBV10-3 and TRBJ1-1, with 8 bases aligning to TRBD1. From germline, CDR1 is ENHRY and CDR2 SYGVKD. Trimming cost V 4 bases and J 3 bases; bases outside gene matches: 10. The CDR3 totals 16 residues. CDR3 DNA: TGTGCCATCAGTGCCCAGGTAAGGGGACAGGACACTGAAGCTTTCTTT. Translating it yields CAISAQVRGQDTEAFF.

The chain links TRBV10-3 to TRBJ1-1, with D perhaps matching TRBD1 (5 bases). Trimming pared 10 bases from V and 0 bases from J, leaving 15 bases between. This CDR3 spans 14 amino acids. Germline values: CDR1 ENHRY, CDR2 SYGVKD. The CDR3: CATGREGVNTEAFF. The CDR3 DNA follows: TGTGCCACAGGGAGGGAGGGAGTGAACACTGAAGCTTTCTTT.

Here the CDR3 DNA reads TGCGCCAGCAGCTGGGGCAGGGGGGCACAAGAGACCCAGTACTTC. Translation gives CASSWGRGAQETQYF. The V call is TRBV5-1, the J call TRBJ2-5; perhaps TRBD1 as D (7 bases). Deletions cut 3 bases from V and 2 bases from J, with 14 bases between. The CDR3 covers 15 residues. Germline CDR1 is SGHRS and CDR2 is YFSETQ.

This clone has only one observation. V usage is TRBV12-3 or TRBV12-4 and J usage is TRBJ2-7, with D maybe TRBD1 (6 bases). V dropped 5 bases and J dropped 6 bases, with 8 bases sitting between them. The CDR3 covers 11 residues. CDR3 residues: CASSARGEQYF. CDR3 nucleotides: TGTGCCAGCAGTGCCAGGGGCGAGCAGTACTTC.

The genes are TRBV3-1 (or the pseudogene TRBV3-2) and TRBJ2-1; 10 bases match TRBD2. Looked up from germline, CDR1 is LGHDT and CDR2 is YNNKEL (reference sequence). The length of the CDR3 is 14 residues. V trimming: 2 bases; J trimming: 6 bases; junction bases outside the gene matches: 1. The CDR3 DNA reads as TGTGCCAGCAGCCAAAGCGGGAGGGCCAATGAGCAGTTCTTC. Its translation is CASSQSGRANEQFF.

There are a few counts of this clone. The chain combines TRBV19 with TRBJ2-5; D perhaps matches TRBD1 (6 bases). Germline CDR1 is LNHDA and CDR2 is SQIVND (reference sequence). V was shortened by 7 bases and J by 5 bases, with 8 bases between the two germline ends. This CDR3 comprises 11 residues. The CDR3 sequence: CASKGVETQYF. The CDR3 coding sequence is TGTGCCAGTAAGGGGGTGGAGACCCAGTACTTC.

The chain carries TRBV6-5 and TRBJ1-4; D remains ambiguous. Trimming pared 0 bases from V and 3 bases from J, leaving 8 bases between. The CDR3 is 15 residues long. From germline, CDR1 is MNHEY and CDR2 SVGAGI. The CDR3 sequence is CASSYSREANEKLFF. The CDR3 DNA is TGTGCCAGCAGTTACTCCCGGGAAGCTAATGAAAAACTGTTTTTT.

The chain carries TRBV6-5 and TRBJ1-1; TRBD1 agrees at 8 bases. The CDR3 covers 14 residues. CDR1 MNHEY and CDR2 SVGAGI come from the germline V gene. V was pared by 6 bases and J by 5 bases, with 8 bases of the junction left unmatched. CDR3 sequence (DNA): TGTGCCAGCAGGGCCGGGACAGGAGGGACTGAAGCTTTCTTT. Protein sequence: CASRAGTGGTEAFF.